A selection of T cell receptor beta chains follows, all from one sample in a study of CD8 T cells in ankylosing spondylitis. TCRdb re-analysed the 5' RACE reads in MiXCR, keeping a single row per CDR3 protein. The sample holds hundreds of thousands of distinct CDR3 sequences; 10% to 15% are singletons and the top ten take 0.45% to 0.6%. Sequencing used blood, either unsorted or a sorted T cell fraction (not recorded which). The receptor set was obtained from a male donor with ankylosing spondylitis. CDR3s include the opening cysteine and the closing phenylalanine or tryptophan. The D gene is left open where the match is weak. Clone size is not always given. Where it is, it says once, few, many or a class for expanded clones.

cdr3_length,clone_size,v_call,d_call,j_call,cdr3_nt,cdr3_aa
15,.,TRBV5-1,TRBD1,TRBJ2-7,TGCGCCAGCAGCCGCGCGGGACAGGGTTTGTACGAGCAGTACTTC,CASSRAGQGLYEQYF
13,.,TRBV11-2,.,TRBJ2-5,TGTGCCAGCAGCTTAGAGGTCAAAGAGACCCAGTACTTC,CASSLEVKETQYF
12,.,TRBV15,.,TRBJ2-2,TGTGCCACCAGCAGAGTTACCGGGGAGCTGTTTTTT,CATSRVTGELFF
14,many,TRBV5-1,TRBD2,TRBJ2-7,TGCGCCAGCAGCTTGGATGCGGGAGGGTACGAGCAGTACTTC,CASSLDAGGYEQYF
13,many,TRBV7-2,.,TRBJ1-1,TGTGCCAGTTCGTCCGGTCCGAACACTGAAGCTTTCTTT,CASSSGPNTEAFF
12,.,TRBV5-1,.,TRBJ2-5,TGCGCCAGCAGCTGGGGACTCGGGACCCAGTACTTC,CASSWGLGTQYF
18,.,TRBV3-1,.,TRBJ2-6,TGTGCCTGCAGCCAAGGTGGGACACATTACTCTGGGGCCAACGTCCTGACTTTC,CACSQGGTHYSGANVLTF
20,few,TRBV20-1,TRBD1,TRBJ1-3,TGCAGTGCTAGACTCCGCGCCGGGACAGGGCTCCCTCGCTCTGGAAACACCATATATTTT,CSARLRAGTGLPRSGNTIYF
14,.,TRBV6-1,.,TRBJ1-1,TGTGCCAGCAGGGGGGAGGGAACGAACACTGAAGCTTTCTTT,CASRGEGTNTEAFF
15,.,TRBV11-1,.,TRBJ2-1,TGTGCCAGCAGCCACGACAGAAGCAGCGGGAATGAGCAGTTCTTC,CASSHDRSSGNEQFF
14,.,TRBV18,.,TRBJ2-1,TGTGCCAGCTCACCGGCCGAGGGCTACAATGAGCAGTTCTTC,CASSPAEGYNEQFF
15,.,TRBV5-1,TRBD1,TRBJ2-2,TGCGCCAGCAGCTTAGGGACAGGGGGCGCCGGGGAGCTGTTTTTT,CASSLGTGGAGELFF
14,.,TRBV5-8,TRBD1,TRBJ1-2,TGTGCCAGCAGCCCGACAGGGGTTAACTATGGCTACACCTTC,CASSPTGVNYGYTF
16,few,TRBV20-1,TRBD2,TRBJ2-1,TGCAGTGCTAGAGACGCTAGCGGGTGGTCCTACAATGAGCAGTTCTTC,CSARDASGWSYNEQFF
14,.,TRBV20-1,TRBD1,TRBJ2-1,TGCAGTGCTAGAGCGGGGGACAGGGACAATGAGCAGTTCTTC,CSARAGDRDNEQFF
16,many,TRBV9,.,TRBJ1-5,TGTGCCAGCAGCCGGGGCCCGGGACATAAAAATCAGCCCCAGCATTTT,CASSRGPGHKNQPQHF
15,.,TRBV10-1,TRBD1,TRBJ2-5,TGCGCCAGCAGTACTGACAGGGATTTAACGGAGACCCAGTACTTC,CASSTDRDLTETQYF
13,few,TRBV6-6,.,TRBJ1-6,TGTGCCAGCAGCCCGACCCTCACGTCACCCCTCCACTTT,CASSPTLTSPLHF
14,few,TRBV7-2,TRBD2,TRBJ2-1,TGTGCCAGCAGCTCCCGACTAGCCGACAATAGGCAGTTCTTC,CASSSRLADNRQFF
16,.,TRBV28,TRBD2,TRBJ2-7,TGTGCCAGCAGTTTTGTGTGGGGAGGGAACTCCTACGAGCAGTACTTC,CASSFVWGGNSYEQYF
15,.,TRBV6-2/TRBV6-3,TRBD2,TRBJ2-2,TGTGCCAGCAGGCCGAGCGGGATGAACACCGGGGAGCTGTTTTTT,CASRPSGMNTGELFF
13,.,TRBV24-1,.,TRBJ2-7,TGTGCCACCAGTGATTCGTTAACCTACGAGCAGTACTTC,CATSDSLTYEQYF
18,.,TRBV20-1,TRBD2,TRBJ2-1,TGCAGTGCTAGAGATGTCTTGCTAGCGGGAGTGCAGGGGTACGAGCAGTTCTTC,CSARDVLLAGVQGYEQFF
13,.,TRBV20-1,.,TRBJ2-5,TGCAGTGCACGACCCACCCACCAAGAGACCCAGTACTTC,CSARPTHQETQYF
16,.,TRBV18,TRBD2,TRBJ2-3,TGTGCCAGCTCCCGCACTAGCGGGAGGTGGGCAGATACGCAGTATTTT,CASSRTSGRWADTQYF
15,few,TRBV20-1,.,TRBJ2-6,TGCAGTGCTCCCCCAGGGAACTCTGGGGCCAACGTCCTGACTTTC,CSAPPGNSGANVLTF
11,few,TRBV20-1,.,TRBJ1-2,TGCAGTGCTTACACAGGGAGCGGCTACACCTTC,CSAYTGSGYTF
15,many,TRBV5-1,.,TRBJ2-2,TGCGCCAGCCGTAAGGGGACGTCGAACACCGGGGAGCTGTTTTTT,CASRKGTSNTGELFF
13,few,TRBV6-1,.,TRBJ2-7,TGTGCCAGCTTCGGGCGGTCAACCTACGAGCAGTACTTC,CASFGRSTYEQYF
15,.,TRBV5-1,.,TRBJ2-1,TGCGCCAGCAGCTTGCAGCGGCCTAGTGGGAATGAGCAGTTCTTC,CASSLQRPSGNEQFF
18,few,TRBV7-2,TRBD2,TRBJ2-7,TGTGCCAGCAGCTTAGCCGCTTTCAGGACTAGCGGTTTCTACGAGCAGTACTTC,CASSLAAFRTSGFYEQYF
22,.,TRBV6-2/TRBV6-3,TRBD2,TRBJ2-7,TGTGCCAGCAGTCCGCGTGACAGGGGACGGACTAGCGGGAGTCTCAGAGGCTACGAGCAGTACTTC,CASSPRDRGRTSGSLRGYEQYF
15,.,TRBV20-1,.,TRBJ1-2,TGCAGTGCTCCCCCCCCCGAGGGCCCGGGCTATGGCTACACCTTC,CSAPPPEGPGYGYTF
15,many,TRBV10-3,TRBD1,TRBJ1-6,TGTGCCATCAGTAGGGACAGCTCCTATAATTCACCCCTCCACTTT,CAISRDSSYNSPLHF
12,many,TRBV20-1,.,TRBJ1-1,TGCAGTGCTAGAGGGCAGAACACTGAAGCTTTCTTT,CSARGQNTEAFF
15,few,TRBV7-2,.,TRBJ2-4,TGTGCCAGCAGCTTAGCGCATAGGTTGGGAAACATTCAGTACTTC,CASSLAHRLGNIQYF
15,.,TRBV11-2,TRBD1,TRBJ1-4,TGTGCCAGCAGCTTACGGACAGGGCTTAATGAAAAACTGTTTTTT,CASSLRTGLNEKLFF
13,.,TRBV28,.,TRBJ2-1,TGTGCCAGCAGTCCCTTCCTAACCAATGAGCAGTTCTTC,CASSPFLTNEQFF
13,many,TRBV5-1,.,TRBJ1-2,TGCGCCAGCAGCTTTGATAGGTACGATGGCTACACCTTC,CASSFDRYDGYTF
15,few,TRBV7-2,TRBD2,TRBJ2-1,TGTGCCAGCAGCTCATCTAGCGGCCCCTACAATGAGCAGTTCTTC,CASSSSSGPYNEQFF
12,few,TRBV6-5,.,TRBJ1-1,TGTGCCAGCAGTTCTTTTGACACTGAAGTTTTCTTT,CASSSFDTEVFF
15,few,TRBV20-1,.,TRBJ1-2,TGCAGTGCTAGAGTTCCTCCAGCCTTTGGGGGCGGCTACACCTTC,CSARVPPAFGGGYTF
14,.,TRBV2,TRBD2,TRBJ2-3,TGTGCCAGCAGGCGGACTAGTGGAGCAGATACGCAGTATTTT,CASRRTSGADTQYF